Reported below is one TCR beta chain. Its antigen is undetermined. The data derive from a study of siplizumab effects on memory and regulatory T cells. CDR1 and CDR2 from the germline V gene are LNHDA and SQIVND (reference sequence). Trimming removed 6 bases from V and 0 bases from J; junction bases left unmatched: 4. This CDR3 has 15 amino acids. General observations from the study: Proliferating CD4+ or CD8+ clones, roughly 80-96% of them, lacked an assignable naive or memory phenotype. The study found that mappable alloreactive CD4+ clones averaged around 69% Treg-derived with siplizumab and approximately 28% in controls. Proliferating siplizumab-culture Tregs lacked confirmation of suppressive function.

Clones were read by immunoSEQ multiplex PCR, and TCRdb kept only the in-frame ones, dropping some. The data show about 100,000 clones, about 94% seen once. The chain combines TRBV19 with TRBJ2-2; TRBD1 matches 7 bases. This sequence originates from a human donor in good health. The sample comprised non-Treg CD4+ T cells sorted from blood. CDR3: CASRQGSANTGELFF. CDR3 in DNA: TGTGCCAGTAGACAGGGGTCTGCGAACACCGGGGAGCTGTTTTTT. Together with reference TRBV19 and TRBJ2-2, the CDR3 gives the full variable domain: DGGITQSPKYLFRKEGQNVTLSCEQNLNHDAMYWYRQDPGQGLRLIYYSQIVNDFQKGDIAEGYSVSREKKESFPLTVTSAQKNPTAFYLCASRQGSANTGELFFGEGSRLTVL.